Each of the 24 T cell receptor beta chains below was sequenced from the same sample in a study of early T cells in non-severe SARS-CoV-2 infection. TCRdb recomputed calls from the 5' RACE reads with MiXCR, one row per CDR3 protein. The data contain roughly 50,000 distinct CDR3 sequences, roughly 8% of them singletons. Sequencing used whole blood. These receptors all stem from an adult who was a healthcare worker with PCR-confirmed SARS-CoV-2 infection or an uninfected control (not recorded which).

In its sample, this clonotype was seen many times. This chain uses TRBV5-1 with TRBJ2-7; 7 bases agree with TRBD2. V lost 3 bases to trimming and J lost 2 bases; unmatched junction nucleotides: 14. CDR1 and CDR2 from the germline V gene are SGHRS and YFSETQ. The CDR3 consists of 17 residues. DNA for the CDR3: TGCGCCAGCAGCTGGATCCCTGAGCGGGGTGAAGCCTACGAGCAGTACTTC. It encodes CASSWIPERGEAYEQYF.

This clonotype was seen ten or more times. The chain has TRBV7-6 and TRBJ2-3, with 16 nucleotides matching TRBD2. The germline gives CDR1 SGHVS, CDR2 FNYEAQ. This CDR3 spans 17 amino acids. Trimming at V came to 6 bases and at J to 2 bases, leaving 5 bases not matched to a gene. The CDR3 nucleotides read TGTGCCAGCAGTCAGGGGACTAGCGGGGGGGCCACAGATACGCAGTATTTT. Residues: CASSQGTSGGATDTQYF.

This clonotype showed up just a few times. The CDR3 nucleotides are TGTGCCAGCAGCCTCCAGAGCGGGAAAGGTGAGCAGTTCTTC. Its protein product is CASSLQSGKGEQFF. J is TRBJ2-1 and V is TRBV11-3, with TRBD2 matching 7 bases. Trimming cost V 5 bases and J 9 bases; bases outside gene matches: 10. CDR1 is SGHNT, CDR2 YENEEA, per germline. CDR3 length: 14 residues.

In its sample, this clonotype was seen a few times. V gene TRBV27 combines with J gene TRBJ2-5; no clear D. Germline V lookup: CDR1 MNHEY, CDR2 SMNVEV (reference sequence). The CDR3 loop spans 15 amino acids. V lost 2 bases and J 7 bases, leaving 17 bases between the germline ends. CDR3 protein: CASSLNRLNRGTQYF. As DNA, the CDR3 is TGTGCCAGCAGTTTAAACCGACTGAACCGAGGGACCCAGTACTTC.

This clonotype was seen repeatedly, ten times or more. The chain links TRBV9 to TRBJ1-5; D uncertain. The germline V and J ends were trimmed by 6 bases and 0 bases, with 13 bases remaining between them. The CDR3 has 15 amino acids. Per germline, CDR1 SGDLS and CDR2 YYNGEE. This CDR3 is CASNTEGNSNQPQHF. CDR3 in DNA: TGTGCCAGCAACACAGAGGGAAATAGCAATCAGCCCCAGCATTTT.

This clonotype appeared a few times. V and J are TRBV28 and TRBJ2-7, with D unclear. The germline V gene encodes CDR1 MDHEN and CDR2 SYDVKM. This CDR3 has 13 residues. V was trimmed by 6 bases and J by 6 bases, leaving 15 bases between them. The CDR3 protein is CASSFGVPPEQYF. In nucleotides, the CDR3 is TGTGCCAGCAGCTTCGGAGTACCACCCGAGCAGTACTTC.

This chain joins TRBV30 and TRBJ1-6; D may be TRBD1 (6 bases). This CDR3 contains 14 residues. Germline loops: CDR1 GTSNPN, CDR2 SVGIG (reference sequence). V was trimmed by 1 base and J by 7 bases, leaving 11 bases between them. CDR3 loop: CAWSATGLNSPLHF. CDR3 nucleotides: TGTGCCTGGAGTGCCACAGGGCTGAATTCACCCCTCCACTTT.

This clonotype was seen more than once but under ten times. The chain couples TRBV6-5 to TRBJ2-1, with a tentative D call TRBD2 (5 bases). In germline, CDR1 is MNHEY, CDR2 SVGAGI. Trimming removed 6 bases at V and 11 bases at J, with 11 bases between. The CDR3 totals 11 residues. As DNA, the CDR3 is TGTGCCAGCAGCCGGGGAAGTAAGCAGTTCTTC. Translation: CASSRGSKQFF.

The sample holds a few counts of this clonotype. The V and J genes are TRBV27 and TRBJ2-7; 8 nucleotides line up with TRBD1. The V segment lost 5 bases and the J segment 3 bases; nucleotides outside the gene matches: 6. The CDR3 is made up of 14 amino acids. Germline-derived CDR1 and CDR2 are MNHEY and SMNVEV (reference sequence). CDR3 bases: TGTGCCAGCAGTCACTTAGGGACAGGCTACGAGCAGTACTTC. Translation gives CASSHLGTGYEQYF.

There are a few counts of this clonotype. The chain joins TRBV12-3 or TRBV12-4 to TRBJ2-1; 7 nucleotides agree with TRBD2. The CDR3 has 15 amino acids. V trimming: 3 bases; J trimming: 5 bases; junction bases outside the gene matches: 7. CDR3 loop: CASSFLAGENNEQFF. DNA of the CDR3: TGTGCCAGCAGTTTCCTCGCGGGAGAAAACAATGAGCAGTTCTTC.

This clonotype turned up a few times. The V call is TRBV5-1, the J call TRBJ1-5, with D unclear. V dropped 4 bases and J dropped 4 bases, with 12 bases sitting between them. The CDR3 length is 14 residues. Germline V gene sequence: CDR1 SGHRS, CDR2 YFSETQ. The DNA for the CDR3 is TGCGCCAGCAGCCTGAACATGGAAAATCAGCCCCAGCATTTT. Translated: CASSLNMENQPQHF. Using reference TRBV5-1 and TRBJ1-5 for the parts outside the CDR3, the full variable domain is KAGVTQTPRYLIKTRGQQVTLSCSPISGHRSVSWYQQTPGQGLQFLFEYFSETQRNKGNFPGRFSGRQFSNSRSEMNVSTLELGDSALYLCASSLNMENQPQHFGDGTRLSIL.

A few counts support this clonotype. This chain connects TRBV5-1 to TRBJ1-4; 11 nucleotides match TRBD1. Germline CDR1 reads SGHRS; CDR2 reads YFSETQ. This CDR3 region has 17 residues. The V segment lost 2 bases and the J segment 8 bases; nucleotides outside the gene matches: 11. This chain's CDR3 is CASSFRWDRGIGEKLFF. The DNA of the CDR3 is TGCGCCAGCAGCTTCCGATGGGACAGGGGGATTGGAGAAAAACTGTTTTTT.

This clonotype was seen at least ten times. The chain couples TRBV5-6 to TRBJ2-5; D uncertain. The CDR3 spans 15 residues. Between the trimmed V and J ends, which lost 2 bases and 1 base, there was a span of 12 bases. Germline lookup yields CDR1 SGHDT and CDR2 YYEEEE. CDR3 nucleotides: TGTGCCAGCAGCTTTGGGCCGTCACTCCAAGAGACCCAGTACTTC. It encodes CASSFGPSLQETQYF.

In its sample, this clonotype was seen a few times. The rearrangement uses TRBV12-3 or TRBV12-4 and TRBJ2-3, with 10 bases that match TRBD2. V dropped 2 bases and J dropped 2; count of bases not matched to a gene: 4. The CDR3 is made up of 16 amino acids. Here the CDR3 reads CASSLPTSGYTDTQYF. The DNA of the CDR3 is TGTGCCAGCAGTTTACCGACTAGCGGGTACACAGATACGCAGTATTTT.

The CDR3: CASSSDQSTGRNEKLFF. The CDR3 DNA reads as TGTGCCAGCAGCTCGGACCAATCGACAGGGAGGAATGAAAAACTGTTTTTT. The V call is TRBV5-5, the J call TRBJ1-4; 7 nucleotides line up with TRBD1. Trimming cost V 3 bases and J 5 bases; bases outside gene matches: 13. The CDR3 contains 17 residues. CDR1 is SGHKS, CDR2 YYEKEE, per germline (reference sequence). The variable domain in full, completed from reference TRBV5-5 and TRBJ1-4, reads DAGVTQSPTHLIKTRGQQVTLRCSPISGHKSVSWYQQVLGQGPQFIFQYYEKEERGRGNFPDRFSARQFPNYSSELNVNALLLGDSALYLCASSSDQSTGRNEKLFFGSGTQLSVL.

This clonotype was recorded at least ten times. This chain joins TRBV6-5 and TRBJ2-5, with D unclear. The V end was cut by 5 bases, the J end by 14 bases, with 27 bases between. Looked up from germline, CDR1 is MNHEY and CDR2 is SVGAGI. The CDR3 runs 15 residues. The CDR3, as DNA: TGTGCCAGCAGTCCGTGGACGGAGATGTCCAAGAGATCTTACTTC. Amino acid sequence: CASSPWTEMSKRSYF.

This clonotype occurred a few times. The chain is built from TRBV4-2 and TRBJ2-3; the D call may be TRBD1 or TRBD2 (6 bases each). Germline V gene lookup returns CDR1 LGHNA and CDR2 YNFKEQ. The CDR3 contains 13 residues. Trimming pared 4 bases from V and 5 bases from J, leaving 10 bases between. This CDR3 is CASSRGAGDTQYF. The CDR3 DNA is TGTGCCAGCAGCCGGGGGGCAGGAGATACGCAGTATTTT.

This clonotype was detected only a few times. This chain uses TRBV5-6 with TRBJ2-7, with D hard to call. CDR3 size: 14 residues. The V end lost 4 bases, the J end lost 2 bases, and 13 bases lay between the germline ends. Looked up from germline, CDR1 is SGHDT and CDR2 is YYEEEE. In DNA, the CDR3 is TGTGCCAGCAGCCCCGGGTCCTCTCCCTACGAGCAGTACTTC. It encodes CASSPGSSPYEQYF.

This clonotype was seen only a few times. For the CDR3, the DNA is TGTGCCAGCAGTAGGGGAAGTGCAGGGAGCACAGATACGCAGTATTTT. It translates to CASSRGSAGSTDTQYF. The gene calls are TRBV12-3 or TRBV12-4 and TRBJ2-3; tentative D call: TRBD1 (5 bases). This CDR3 has 16 residues. Trimming took off 5 bases at V and 0 bases at J, with 15 bases between the two ends.

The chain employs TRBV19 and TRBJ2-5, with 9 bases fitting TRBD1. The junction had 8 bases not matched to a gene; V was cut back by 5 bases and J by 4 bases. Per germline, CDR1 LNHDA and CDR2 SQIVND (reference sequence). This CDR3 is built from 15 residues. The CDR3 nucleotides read TGTGCCAGTAGTCCGGCCCGGACAGGGGTAGAGACCCAGTACTTC. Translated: CASSPARTGVETQYF.

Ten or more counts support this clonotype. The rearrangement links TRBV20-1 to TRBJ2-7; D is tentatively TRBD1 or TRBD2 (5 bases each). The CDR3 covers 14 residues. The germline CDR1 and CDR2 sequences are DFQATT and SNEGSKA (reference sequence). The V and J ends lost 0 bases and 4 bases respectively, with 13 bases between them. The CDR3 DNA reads TGCAGTGCTAGAGATAGAGGGGCGGTATACGAGCAGTACTTC. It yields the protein CSARDRGAVYEQYF.

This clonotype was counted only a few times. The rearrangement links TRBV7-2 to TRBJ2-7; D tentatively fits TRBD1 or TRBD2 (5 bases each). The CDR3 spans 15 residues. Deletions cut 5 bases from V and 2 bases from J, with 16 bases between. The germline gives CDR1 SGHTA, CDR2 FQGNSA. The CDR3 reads CASSPYRDRTYEQYF. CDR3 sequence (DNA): TGTGCCAGCAGCCCATACCGGGACCGCACCTACGAGCAGTACTTC.

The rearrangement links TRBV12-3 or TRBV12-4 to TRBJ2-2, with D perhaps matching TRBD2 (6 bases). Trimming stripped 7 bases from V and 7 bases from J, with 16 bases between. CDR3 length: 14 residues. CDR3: CASKGLRSGGELFF. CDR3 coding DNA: TGTGCCAGCAAGGGACTCCGCTCGGGCGGGGAGCTGTTTTTT.

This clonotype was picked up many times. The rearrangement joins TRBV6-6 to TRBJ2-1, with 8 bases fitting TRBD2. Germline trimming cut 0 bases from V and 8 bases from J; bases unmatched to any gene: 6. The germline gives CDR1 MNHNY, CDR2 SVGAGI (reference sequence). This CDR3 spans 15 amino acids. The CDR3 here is CASSYSTGGRHEQFF. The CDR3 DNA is TGTGCCAGCAGTTACTCAACGGGAGGGAGGCATGAGCAGTTCTTC.